The 22 T cell receptor beta chains given below trace back to one sample, sequenced in a study of identical twins. TCRdb called the 5' RACE reads again in MiXCR, with one record for every CDR3 protein. The table shows around 220,000 distinct CDR3 sequences, with over 9.5% occurring only once. Source material: memory T cells sorted from blood. The origin of the receptors is a man aged 45-60 years in good health.

This clonotype was detected only a few times. This chain uses TRBV15 with TRBJ1-1; 7 nucleotides agree with TRBD1. The CDR3 is 15 residues long. Germline-derived CDR1 and CDR2 are LNHNV and YYDKDF (reference sequence). V shed 3 bases, J shed 8 bases, and the junction held 12 bases outside the gene matches. Written as DNA, the CDR3 is TGTGCCACCAGCAGTGCTCAACAGGGGAGGAGAGAAGCTTTCTTT. Residues: CATSSAQQGRREAFF.

In this sample, this clonotype turned up many times. V usage is TRBV6-2 or TRBV6-3 and J usage is TRBJ2-5; 10 nucleotides match TRBD1. The CDR3 is made up of 14 amino acids. Losses at the gene ends were 5 bases for V and 6 bases for J; bases not matched to a gene: 6. Germline loops: CDR1 MNHEY, CDR2 SVGEGT. CDR3 sequence: CASSLTGGMKTQYF. The CDR3 DNA reads as TGTGCCAGCAGTCTGACAGGGGGCATGAAGACCCAGTACTTC.

There are a few counts of this clonotype. The chain has TRBV28 and TRBJ2-2, with D hard to call. The CDR3 covers 13 residues. The V and J ends lost 6 bases and 0 bases respectively, with 5 bases between them. Germline V gives CDR1 MDHEN, CDR2 SYDVKM. CDR3 sequence: CASRETNTGELFF. The CDR3 region has the DNA TGTGCCAGCAGGGAGACGAACACCGGGGAGCTGTTTTTT.

In this sample, this clonotype turned up many times. The gene calls are TRBV7-9 and TRBJ2-5; 12 nucleotides line up with TRBD2. This CDR3 spans 15 amino acids. Germline assignment: CDR1 SEHNR and CDR2 FQNEAQ (reference sequence). V was clipped by 6 bases and J by 2 bases; unmatched bases: 4. CDR3 protein: CASRLAGGSQETQYF. The CDR3, as DNA: TGTGCCAGCAGACTAGCGGGGGGCTCGCAAGAGACCCAGTACTTC.

Comments on this clonotype: The junction and the germline gene differ at one end; a read error may be behind it. The chain employs TRBV7-2 and TRBJ2-7; TRBD2 is a possible D gene (7 bases). The CDR3 runs to 11 residues. Per the germline V gene, CDR1 is SGHTA and CDR2 is FQGNSA. The chain's CDR3 is CASSQRRGASF. DNA of the CDR3: TGTGCCAGCAGTCAGAGACGGGGGGCGTCCTTC.

The CDR3 spells CASSLGRGLKDTQYF. Here the CDR3 DNA reads TGCGCCAGCAGCCTGGGAAGGGGGCTTAAAGATACGCAGTATTTT. The V and J genes are TRBV4-3 and TRBJ2-3; 7 bases map to TRBD1. The CDR3 has 15 residues. Germline lookup yields CDR1 LGHNA and CDR2 YSLEER. With V trimmed by 4 bases and J by 5 bases, 9 bases remained unmatched.

The table lists this clonotype with a few counts. The V gene is TRBV6-2 or TRBV6-3, the J gene TRBJ1-1; D ambiguous. Germline CDR1 is MNHEY and CDR2 is SVGEGT. CDR3 length: 14 amino acids. V lost 0 bases, J lost 2 bases, and 7 bases lay in between. The CDR3, as DNA: TGTGCCAGCAGTTACTCGAGGGCCAACACTGAAGCTTTCTTT. Amino acids: CASSYSRANTEAFF.

The genes are TRBV27 and TRBJ1-5; 9 nucleotides align to TRBD1. The V gene's germline CDR1 is MNHEY and CDR2 SMNVEV (reference sequence). The V and J ends lost 5 bases and 4 bases, in that order; junction bases with no gene match: 6. The length of the CDR3 is 15 residues. This chain's CDR3 is CASSQGQGRNQPQHF. CDR3 DNA sequence: TGTGCCAGCAGTCAGGGACAGGGCAGGAATCAGCCCCAGCATTTT.

This clonotype has at least ten counts. V is TRBV18 and J is TRBJ2-7; D call uncertain. V lost 3 bases, J lost 4 bases, and 13 bases lay in between. CDR1 and CDR2 (germline): KGHSH, LQKENI. CDR3 length: 14 residues. The DNA for the CDR3 is TGTGCCAGCTCACCCAAGTACCCCGGGTACGAGCAGTACTTC. Its translation is CASSPKYPGYEQYF.

This clonotype was counted at least ten times. At one end the junction does not follow the germline gene, possibly because of a read error. V usage is TRBV20-1 and J usage is TRBJ2-7; D unresolved. From germline, CDR1 is DFQATT and CDR2 SNEGSKA (reference sequence). The CDR3 covers 14 residues. In DNA form, the CDR3 reads TGCAGTGCCAGAGGCTTTACAGACTCCTACGAGCAGTACTTC. It codes for CSARGFTDSYEQYF.

As regards this clonotype: A read error may account for a junction end that differs from germline. This rearrangement joins TRBV3-1 to TRBJ2-2, with TRBD2 matching over 8 bases. The CDR3 covers 17 residues. From germline, CDR1 is LGHDT and CDR2 YNNKEL (reference sequence). This CDR3 reads CASRQGSGLVLTGELFF. CDR3 nucleotide sequence: TGTGCCAGCAGACAAGGTTCGGGACTAGTCCTTACCGGGGAGCTGTTTTTT.

This chain connects TRBV19 to TRBJ2-6, with 8 positions matching TRBD1. With V trimmed by 3 bases and J by 0 bases, 4 bases remained unmatched. The V gene's germline CDR1 is LNHDA and CDR2 SQIVND (reference sequence). This CDR3 has 17 amino acids. The CDR3 DNA follows: TGTGCCAGTAGTATCGGGACAGGACACTCTGGGGCCAACGTCCTGACTTTC. This sequence encodes CASSIGTGHSGANVLTF.

In this sample, this clonotype turned up many times. V is TRBV29-1 and J is TRBJ2-2, with a possible D match to TRBD1 (5 bases). Per the germline V gene, CDR1 is SQVTM and CDR2 is ANQGSEA. The CDR3 length is 12 residues. Trimming left V 2 bases short and J 8 bases short, with 9 bases between. This CDR3 is CSVEQGSGELFF. The CDR3 DNA reads TGCAGCGTTGAACAGGGTTCTGGGGAGCTGTTTTTT.

In its sample, this clonotype was seen a few times. J is TRBJ2-1 and V is TRBV7-2, with D maybe TRBD1 (5 bases). The ends were cut back, 8 bases at V and 6 bases at J, with 14 bases in the middle. This CDR3 is built from 13 residues. Germline values: CDR1 SGHTA, CDR2 FQGNSA. As DNA, the CDR3 is TGTGCCAGCCATCCTAGGGGCGGCAATGAGCAGTTCTTC. Its translation: CASHPRGGNEQFF.

This clonotype was observed at least ten times. V usage is TRBV11-2 and J usage is TRBJ2-2, with 8 bases matching TRBD1. Germline assignment: CDR1 SGHAT and CDR2 FQNNGV. V lost 2 bases, J lost 6 bases, and 5 bases stayed unmatched. There are 15 residues in the CDR3. As DNA, the CDR3 is TGTGCCAGCAGCTTAAGCAGGGGGCTGGCCGGGGAGCTGTTTTTT. It encodes CASSLSRGLAGELFF. The variable domain in full, with the rest retrieved from reference TRBV11-2 and TRBJ2-2, is EAGVAQSPRYKIIEKRQSVAFWCNPISGHATLYWYQQILGQGPKLLIQFQNNGVVDDSQLPKDRFSAERLKGVDSTLKIQPAKLEDSAVYLCASSLSRGLAGELFFGEGSRLTVL.

The table lists this clonotype with a few counts. The chain carries TRBV7-2 and TRBJ2-1; 15 nucleotides agree with TRBD2. This CDR3 is built from 16 residues. CDR1 and CDR2 (germline): SGHTA, FQGNSA. V shed 5 bases, J shed 10 bases, and the junction held 9 bases outside the gene matches. The CDR3 DNA reads as TGTGCCAGCAGCCGTCTGGGGGGACTAGCGGGGGGCGAGCAGTTCTTC. Translated, it gives CASSRLGGLAGGEQFF. Drawing the rest from reference TRBV7-2 and TRBJ2-1, the complete variable domain is GAGVSQSPSNKVTEKGKDVELRCDPISGHTALYWYRQSLGQGLEFLIYFQGNSAPDKSGLPSDRFSAERTGGSVSTLTIQRTQQEDSAVYLCASSRLGGLAGGEQFFGPGTRLTVL.

The chain joins TRBV6-1 to TRBJ2-2; D uncertain. Germline CDR1 MNHNS, CDR2 SASEGT. V was cut by 6 bases and J by 1 base, with 9 bases left in between. The CDR3 runs 14 residues. The CDR3 DNA is TGTGCCAGCAGGGCGACAAGGAACACCGGGGAGCTGTTTTTT. It specifies CASRATRNTGELFF.

This clonotype was picked up many times. This chain links TRBV19 with TRBJ2-1; TRBD1 matches 8 bases. The CDR3 loop spans 14 amino acids. Germline CDR1 is LNHDA and CDR2 is SQIVND (reference sequence). V lost 5 bases and J lost 2; bases outside the gene matches: 2. CDR3 coding DNA: TGTGCCAGTAGTGCAGGGGGCGCCTACAATGAGCAGTTCTTC. The encoded protein is CASSAGGAYNEQFF.

This clonotype showed up many times. This chain links TRBV28 with TRBJ2-4; 10 bases map to TRBD2. Trimming at V came to 2 bases and at J to 3 bases, leaving 1 base not matched to a gene. The germline CDR1 and CDR2 sequences are MDHEN and SYDVKM. This CDR3 is 15 amino acids long. Here the CDR3 DNA reads TGTGCCAGCAGTTTACCTAGCGGGAGCAAAAACATTCAGTACTTC. It yields the protein CASSLPSGSKNIQYF.

This clonotype was seen only a few times. The V and J genes are TRBV20-1 and TRBJ2-7; the match to TRBD2 covers 12 bases. J gave up 2 bases and V 0 bases, and 2 bases lay outside the gene matches. This CDR3 contains 15 residues. Germline V CDR1 and CDR2: DFQATT, SNEGSKA (reference sequence). CDR3 DNA sequence: TGCAGTGCTAGAGAACTAGCGGGAGGAGCCTACGAGCAGTACTTC. Translated: CSARELAGGAYEQYF.

Ten or more counts support this clonotype. The rearrangement uses TRBV12-3 or TRBV12-4 and TRBJ2-1, with a tentative D call TRBD2 (6 bases). V dropped 3 bases and J dropped 0 bases, with 9 bases sitting between them. The CDR3 contains 15 residues. DNA of the CDR3: TGTGCCAGCAGTTTCGGGGACTTCTCCTACAATGAGCAGTTCTTC. Translating gives CASSFGDFSYNEQFF.

This sequence joins TRBV6-1 and TRBJ1-1; D might be TRBD1 (5 bases). This CDR3 has 14 residues. The V end lost 7 bases, the J end lost 1 base, and 13 bases lay between the germline ends. Germline values: CDR1 MNHNS, CDR2 SASEGT. The CDR3 DNA reads as TGTGCCAGCACCCGCGACAGAGGGAACACTGAAGCTTTCTTT. It specifies CASTRDRGNTEAFF.